The 29 T cell receptor beta chains below were found in one sample sequenced in a study of T cells in Graves' hyperthyroidism and ophthalmopathy. Amplification yielded TCR beta CDR3 regions, with RNA transcripts as the source. Carried out on the TCR CDR3, a first-round RT-PCR used the HTBI primer set. In TCRdb, the multiplex PCR reads were re-called with MiXCR into one record per CDR3 protein. Altogether 540,000 or so distinct CDR3 sequences are present, around 16% being singletons, with the ten largest covering roughly 6.6%. The sample comprised blood. The receptors here all came from a woman aged 30 to 39 with Graves' hyperthyroidism.

In this sample, this clonotype turned up many times. The genes are TRBV10-1 and TRBJ2-7; perhaps TRBD1 as D (5 bases). Looked up from germline, CDR1 is WNHNN and CDR2 is SYGVQD (reference sequence). V shed 2 bases and J shed 6 bases, with 8 bases lying between them. The CDR3 loop spans 12 amino acids. The CDR3 DNA is TGCGCCAGCAGTGAGCGCACAGGCGAGCAGTACTTC. This sequence encodes CASSERTGEQYF.

The gene calls are TRBV27 and TRBJ1-6; perhaps TRBD1 as D (6 bases). The V end lost 1 base, the J end lost 9 bases, and 13 bases lay between the germline ends. The CDR3 spans 15 residues. CDR1 is MNHEY, CDR2 SMNVEV, per germline (reference sequence). The CDR3 here is CASSLYGTPGSPLHF. CDR3 in DNA: TGTGCCAGCAGTTTATATGGGACACCGGGTTCACCCCTCCACTTT.

Ten or more counts support this clonotype. CDR3 nucleotide sequence: TGTGCCAGCAGCCGTCGGGACTCAAGCTATGGCTACACCTTC. It is translated as CASSRRDSSYGYTF. The chain employs TRBV3-1 and TRBJ1-2, with D maybe TRBD1 (5 bases). This CDR3 is 14 amino acids long. Per the germline V gene, CDR1 is LGHDT and CDR2 is YNNKEL (reference sequence). Trimming shortened V by 4 bases and J by 4 bases, and 13 bases separated the two germline ends.

V and J are TRBV24-1 and TRBJ2-3, with TRBD1 as a possible D gene (6 bases). Germline lookup yields CDR1 KGHDR and CDR2 SFDVKD. The CDR3 runs to 15 residues. Trimming stripped 2 bases from V and 7 bases from J, with 15 bases between. CDR3 amino acids: CATSDSWGPLYTQYF. For the CDR3, the DNA is TGTGCCACCAGTGATTCTTGGGGGCCCCTTTATACGCAGTATTTT.

The table lists this clonotype with many counts. The gene calls are TRBV12-3 or TRBV12-4 and TRBJ2-2; D is ambiguous. CDR3 length: 14 amino acids. The V end was cut by 2 bases, the J end by 9 bases, with 13 bases between. The DNA of the CDR3 is TGTGCCAGCAGTTTACTGGATCGGACCAGGGAGCTGTTTTTT. It encodes CASSLLDRTRELFF.

The sample holds many counts of this clonotype. The chain couples TRBV11-2 to TRBJ2-1, with unresolved D. Germline V gives CDR1 SGHAT, CDR2 FQNNGV. This CDR3 has 11 residues. V lost 2 bases, J lost 8 bases, and 4 bases lay in between. The CDR3: CASSLFHEQFF. CDR3 nucleotide sequence: TGTGCCAGCAGCTTATTCCATGAGCAGTTCTTC.

This clonotype showed up many times. The J gene is TRBJ2-3, the V gene TRBV2, with 7 positions matching TRBD2. J gave up 9 bases and V 2 bases, and 5 bases lay outside the gene matches. CDR1 and CDR2 (germline): SNHLY, FYNNEI. The CDR3 runs to 13 residues. The CDR3 region is CASSERGDSTQYF. The CDR3 DNA is TGTGCCAGCAGTGAACGGGGGGACTCAACGCAGTATTTT.

There are a few counts of this clonotype. The chain couples TRBV18 to TRBJ2-1; D is uncertain. Germline assignment: CDR1 KGHSH and CDR2 LQKENI. This CDR3 region has 16 residues. Between the trimmed V and J ends, which lost 0 bases and 0 bases, there was a span of 9 bases. The CDR3 protein is CASSPPPASSYNEQFF. The CDR3 nucleotides are TGTGCCAGCTCACCACCGCCTGCCAGCTCCTACAATGAGCAGTTCTTC.

The J gene is TRBJ1-5, the V gene TRBV4-1; TRBD1 matches at 7 bases. Germline CDR1 and CDR2: MGHRA and YSYEKL. V was pared by 3 bases and J by 3 bases, with 14 bases of the junction left unmatched. This CDR3 region has 18 residues. DNA for the CDR3: TGCGCCAGCAGCCAGTACCCCCATACAACAGGGGCCAATCAGCCCCAGCATTTT. Protein product: CASSQYPHTTGANQPQHF.

This clonotype was seen more than once but under ten times. The V gene is TRBV18, the J gene TRBJ1-1; TRBD1 is a possible D gene (5 bases). Germline V gene sequence: CDR1 KGHSH, CDR2 LQKENI. CDR3 length equals 15 residues. V gave up 6 bases and J gave up 0 bases, with 14 bases separating them. The CDR3 DNA reads TGTGCCAGCTCTCCGACGGAAGGGGTGAACACTGAAGCTTTCTTT. As protein: CASSPTEGVNTEAFF.

The chain has TRBV11-2 and TRBJ2-5; the D gene is possibly TRBD2 (6 bases). V lost 3 bases and J lost 5, with 10 bases in between. The CDR3 has 13 amino acids. The germline V gene has CDR1 SGHAT and CDR2 FQNNGV. CDR3 coding DNA: TGTGCCAGCAGCTTTGAGGGGAGGGAGACCCAGTACTTC. This codes for CASSFEGRETQYF. Full variable domain (rest looked up from reference TRBV11-2 and TRBJ2-5): EAGVAQSPRYKIIEKRQSVAFWCNPISGHATLYWYQQILGQGPKLLIQFQNNGVVDDSQLPKDRFSAERLKGVDSTLKIQPAKLEDSAVYLCASSFEGRETQYFGPGTRLLVL.

This clonotype was detected once. The chain is built from TRBV6-5 and TRBJ1-2; TRBD1 agrees at 10 bases. The germline V gene has CDR1 MNHEY and CDR2 SVGAGI. This CDR3 has 14 residues. J was trimmed by 7 bases and V by 2 bases; bases with no gene match: 4. In DNA form, the CDR3 reads TGTGCCAGCAGTTACACCGGACAGGGGGTTGGCTACACCTTC. This translates into CASSYTGQGVGYTF.

This clonotype showed up many times. The chain combines TRBV2 with TRBJ2-1; TRBD1 might be the D (6 bases). The CDR3 length is 15 residues. The germline CDR1 and CDR2 sequences are SNHLY and FYNNEI. Trimming took off 8 bases at V and 0 bases at J, with 14 bases between the two ends. CDR3 sequence (DNA): TGTGCCAGCCTATTCAGGGGAAGCTCCTACAATGAGCAGTTCTTC. It specifies CASLFRGSSYNEQFF.

This clonotype came up many times. The CDR3 DNA follows: TGCAGTGCTAGTTTTCAGTCGTCTAGCACAGATACGCAGTATTTT. This gives the protein CSASFQSSSTDTQYF. V is TRBV20-1 and J is TRBJ2-3; D is unclear. The V end lost 3 bases, the J end lost 0 bases, and 13 bases lay between the germline ends. Per germline, CDR1 DFQATT and CDR2 SNEGSKA (reference sequence). This CDR3 spans 15 amino acids.

The rearrangement links TRBV24-1 to TRBJ2-2, with D unresolved. Germline V gives CDR1 KGHDR, CDR2 SFDVKD. Trimming stripped 3 bases from V and 0 bases from J, with 4 bases between. The CDR3 consists of 14 residues. For the CDR3, the DNA is TGTGCCACCAGTGATCCCGCGAACACCGGGGAGCTGTTTTTT. Translated, it gives CATSDPANTGELFF.

The sample holds many counts of this clonotype. The V and J genes are TRBV18 and TRBJ2-3; D is undetermined. The CDR3 loop spans 14 amino acids. V shed 1 base and J shed 6 bases, with 11 bases lying between them. Germline CDR1 KGHSH, CDR2 LQKENI. CDR3: CASSPQEDADTQYF. CDR3 in DNA: TGTGCCAGCTCACCACAAGAAGACGCGGATACGCAGTATTTT.

Comment on this clonotype: Possible read error: a much larger clone is one base away. This chain connects TRBV6-2 or TRBV6-3 to TRBJ2-1; D ambiguous. Germline CDR1 and CDR2: MNHEY and SVGEGT. The CDR3 covers 15 residues. Here the CDR3 reads CASSLGQTAYDEQFF. The CDR3 bases are TGTGCCAGCAGCTTAGGGCAGACTGCCTACGATGAGCAGTTCTTC.

The chain has TRBV6-1 and TRBJ2-1; D is perhaps TRBD2 (5 bases). V was trimmed by 10 bases and J by 7 bases, leaving 17 bases between them. This CDR3 has 13 residues. Germline CDR1 and CDR2: MNHNS and SASEGT. The CDR3 loop is CATSPGFSNEQFF. For the CDR3, the DNA is TGTGCCACATCCCCGGGGTTTTCTAATGAGCAGTTCTTC.

This clonotype came up a few times. This chain uses TRBV3-1 with TRBJ2-1; a weak D match, TRBD2 (6 bases). CDR3 size: 17 residues. V was pared by 0 bases and J by 7 bases, with 19 bases between. Germline CDR1 LGHDT, CDR2 YNNKEL (reference sequence). CDR3 in amino acids: CASSQDYLGLTMNEQFF. CDR3 nucleotides: TGTGCCAGCAGCCAAGATTACCTCGGACTAACGATGAATGAGCAGTTCTTC.

Remarks on this clonotype: A junction boundary mismatches the germline segment, possibly from a read error. The gene calls are TRBV20-1 and TRBJ2-7; possible D gene TRBD2, 5 bases. The CDR3 runs 13 residues. CDR1 DFQATT and CDR2 SNEGSKA come from the germline V gene (reference sequence). The CDR3 sequence: CSARLWESHEQCF. In nucleotides, the CDR3 is TGCAGTGCTAGACTATGGGAGTCCCACGAGCAGTGCTTC.

The V and J genes are TRBV3-2 and TRBJ2-7; TRBD2 is taken as the D call from the table, unchecked against the DNA. TRBV3-2 counts as a pseudogene. This CDR3 spans 17 amino acids. The chain's CDR3 is CASSQESRTSGKYAQYF. In DNA form, the CDR3 reads TGTGCCAGCAGCCAAGAAAGCAGGACTAGCGGGAAGTATGCGCAGTACTTC.

This sequence joins TRBV28 and TRBJ1-2, with D maybe TRBD1 (5 bases). The V gene lost 7 bases and the J gene lost 4 bases, with 13 bases spanning the gap. The CDR3 sequence is 13 residues long. Germline values: CDR1 MDHEN, CDR2 SYDVKM. CDR3 loop: CASTEGASYGYTF. CDR3 coding DNA: TGTGCCAGCACCGAAGGGGCGAGCTATGGCTACACCTTC.

This clonotype was detected many times. The rearrangement uses TRBV28 and TRBJ1-5; D gene ambiguous. This CDR3 comprises 13 residues. Trimming took off 7 bases at V and 4 bases at J, with 11 bases between the two ends. Per germline, CDR1 MDHEN and CDR2 SYDVKM. This chain's CDR3 is CASITDSNQPQHF. The CDR3 nucleotides are TGTGCCAGCATTACAGACTCGAATCAGCCCCAGCATTTT. The full variable domain, rest sourced from reference TRBV28 and TRBJ1-5, is DVKVTQSSRYLVKRTGEKVFLECVQDMDHENMFWYRQDPGLGLRLIYFSYDVKMKEKGDIPEGYSVSREKKERFSLILESASTNQTSMYLCASITDSNQPQHFGDGTRLSIL.

V and J are TRBV19 and TRBJ1-1; 7 nucleotides line up with TRBD1. Germline V gene sequence: CDR1 LNHDA, CDR2 SQIVND (reference sequence). This CDR3 has 15 amino acids. Germline trimming cut 2 bases from V and 0 bases from J; bases unmatched to any gene: 3. The DNA of the CDR3 is TGTGCCAGTAGTATACAGGGGGTCATGAACACTGAAGCTTTCTTT. This encodes CASSIQGVMNTEAFF. Looking up the rest from reference TRBV19 and TRBJ1-1 gives the full variable domain: DGGITQSPKYLFRKEGQNVTLSCEQNLNHDAMYWYRQDPGQGLRLIYYSQIVNDFQKGDIAEGYSVSREKKESFPLTVTSAQKNPTAFYLCASSIQGVMNTEAFFGQGTRLTVV.

In this sample, this clonotype turned up many times. The chain employs TRBV12-3 or TRBV12-4 and TRBJ2-1, with D maybe TRBD2 (5 bases). The ends were cut back, 7 bases at V and 2 bases at J, with 9 bases in the middle. The CDR3 covers 13 residues. Written as DNA, the CDR3 is TGTGCCAGCAAACTAGACCCCTACAATGAGCAGTTCTTC. This codes for CASKLDPYNEQFF.

This clonotype was counted many times. J is TRBJ1-2 and V is TRBV9; TRBD1 is a possible D gene (6 bases). Germline CDR1 and CDR2: SGDLS and YYNGEE. The length of the CDR3 is 15 residues. Trimming removed 6 bases at V and 0 bases at J, with 15 bases between. The DNA of the CDR3 is TGTGCCAGCACCCGGGGGGCAGATTCTAACTATGGCTACACCTTC. It yields the protein CASTRGADSNYGYTF.

This clonotype was counted only a few times. The CDR3, as DNA: TGTGCCAGCAGTGAAAAAGAGACCCAGTACTTC. Translation gives CASSEKETQYF. The chain recombines TRBV25-1 with TRBJ2-5; D gene ambiguous. V gave up 2 bases and J gave up 3 bases, with 1 base separating them. The length of the CDR3 is 11 residues. In germline, CDR1 is MGHDK, CDR2 SYGVNS.

This clonotype was detected ten times or more. The chain carries TRBV6-2 or TRBV6-3 and TRBJ1-2; no firm D call. The V end lost 2 bases, the J end lost 2 bases, and 12 bases lay between the germline ends. The CDR3 runs to 15 residues. Germline assignment: CDR1 MNHEY and CDR2 SVGEGT. The CDR3 DNA sequence: TGTGCCAGCAGTTACGCCAAGGACGGGAACTATGGCTACACCTTC. This codes for CASSYAKDGNYGYTF.

This chain joins TRBV6-1 and TRBJ2-2; possible D gene TRBD1, 5 bases. Looked up from germline, CDR1 is MNHNS and CDR2 is SASEGT. This CDR3 has 14 amino acids. The V end lost 7 bases, the J end lost 4 bases, and 13 bases lay between the germline ends. CDR3 coding DNA: TGTGCCAGCACTCAAGGGGCTTTCACCGGGGAGCTGTTTTTT. It specifies CASTQGAFTGELFF.